The entry below describes one T cell receptor (beta chain). Its recognized antigen is unknown. To determine HCMV serostatus, a commercial ELISA kit was used to detect HCMV-specific IgG in serum. Peripheral blood mononuclear cells were isolated from blood by Ficoll density gradient centrifugation. The data stem from a study of T cells expressing NK-cell markers (TCRdb year 2020). As for the study more broadly: Three sorted T-cell subsets (CD3+CD56+NKG2C+, CD3+CD56+NKG2C- and CD3+CD56-NKG2C+) from roughly eight donors had their TCR beta-chain repertoires profiled. Most of the eight sequenced donors were HCMV-seropositive and one was HCMV-seronegative. Randomly selected healthy volunteers, three men and five women, were used as the eight sequenced donors. The libraries were sequenced on Illumina HiSeq 2000/2500, MiSeq or NextSeq, producing 2 x 150 bp reads.

For CDR1 and CDR2, the germline V gene (reference sequence) lists MNHEY and SMNVEV. Including the terminal cysteine and phenylalanine, the CDR3 comprises 15 residues. The DNA is not on file. What the study reported, not specific to this receptor: Those dominant clonotypes were again the most abundant among CD3+CD56-NKG2C+ cells in several donors, at roughly 25-65%. For six donors, the dominant CD3+CD56+NKG2C+ clonotypes were among the top 10 CD8+ clonotypes and accounted for about 1.0-7.0% of CD8+ T cells. It remained unclear whether the expanded NKG2C-expressing T cell clones were specific for HCMV antigens.

Instrument used: Illumina HiSeq 2000. 5'RACE template switching, by which a universal primer site and unique molecular identifiers were added, was used to make TCR beta cDNA libraries. cDNA synthesis was primed from the TCR beta constant segment, followed by two successive PCR amplification steps. The authors' analysis ran thus. MIGEC handled demultiplexing of the reads and grouping by UMI, while MiTCR was used to assemble and quantify clonotypes. To exclude erroneous sequences, any TCR cDNA sequence not supported by at least two reads was discarded. The tcR package was used for downstream repertoire analysis, and clonotypes were matched across fractions by CDR3 nucleotide sequence plus V segment. VDJmatch was used to annotate antigen specificity against VDJdb, with one amino acid substitution in CDR3 permitted. After the reads were reprocessed by TCRdb, one entry was made per CDR3 protein sequence, with no DNA. The V and J calls shown here were made by TCRdb, not taken from the authors' results. This sample's table carries about 460,000 distinct CDR3 sequences. 1.4% of the sample comes from the top ten.

Sequenced material: blood T cells: a sorted CD56 or NKG2C T cell subset, CD4+ or CD8+ T cells, or bulk PBMC T cells (not recorded which). The sequence was obtained from a woman between 45 and 60 years old in good health. Donor details come from another sample of the same person, matched by shared clones. Recombination connected TRBV27 to TRBJ2-2; as DNA is missing, the TRBD2 call by TCRdb cannot be tested. CDR3 protein: CASSLTSANTGELFF.